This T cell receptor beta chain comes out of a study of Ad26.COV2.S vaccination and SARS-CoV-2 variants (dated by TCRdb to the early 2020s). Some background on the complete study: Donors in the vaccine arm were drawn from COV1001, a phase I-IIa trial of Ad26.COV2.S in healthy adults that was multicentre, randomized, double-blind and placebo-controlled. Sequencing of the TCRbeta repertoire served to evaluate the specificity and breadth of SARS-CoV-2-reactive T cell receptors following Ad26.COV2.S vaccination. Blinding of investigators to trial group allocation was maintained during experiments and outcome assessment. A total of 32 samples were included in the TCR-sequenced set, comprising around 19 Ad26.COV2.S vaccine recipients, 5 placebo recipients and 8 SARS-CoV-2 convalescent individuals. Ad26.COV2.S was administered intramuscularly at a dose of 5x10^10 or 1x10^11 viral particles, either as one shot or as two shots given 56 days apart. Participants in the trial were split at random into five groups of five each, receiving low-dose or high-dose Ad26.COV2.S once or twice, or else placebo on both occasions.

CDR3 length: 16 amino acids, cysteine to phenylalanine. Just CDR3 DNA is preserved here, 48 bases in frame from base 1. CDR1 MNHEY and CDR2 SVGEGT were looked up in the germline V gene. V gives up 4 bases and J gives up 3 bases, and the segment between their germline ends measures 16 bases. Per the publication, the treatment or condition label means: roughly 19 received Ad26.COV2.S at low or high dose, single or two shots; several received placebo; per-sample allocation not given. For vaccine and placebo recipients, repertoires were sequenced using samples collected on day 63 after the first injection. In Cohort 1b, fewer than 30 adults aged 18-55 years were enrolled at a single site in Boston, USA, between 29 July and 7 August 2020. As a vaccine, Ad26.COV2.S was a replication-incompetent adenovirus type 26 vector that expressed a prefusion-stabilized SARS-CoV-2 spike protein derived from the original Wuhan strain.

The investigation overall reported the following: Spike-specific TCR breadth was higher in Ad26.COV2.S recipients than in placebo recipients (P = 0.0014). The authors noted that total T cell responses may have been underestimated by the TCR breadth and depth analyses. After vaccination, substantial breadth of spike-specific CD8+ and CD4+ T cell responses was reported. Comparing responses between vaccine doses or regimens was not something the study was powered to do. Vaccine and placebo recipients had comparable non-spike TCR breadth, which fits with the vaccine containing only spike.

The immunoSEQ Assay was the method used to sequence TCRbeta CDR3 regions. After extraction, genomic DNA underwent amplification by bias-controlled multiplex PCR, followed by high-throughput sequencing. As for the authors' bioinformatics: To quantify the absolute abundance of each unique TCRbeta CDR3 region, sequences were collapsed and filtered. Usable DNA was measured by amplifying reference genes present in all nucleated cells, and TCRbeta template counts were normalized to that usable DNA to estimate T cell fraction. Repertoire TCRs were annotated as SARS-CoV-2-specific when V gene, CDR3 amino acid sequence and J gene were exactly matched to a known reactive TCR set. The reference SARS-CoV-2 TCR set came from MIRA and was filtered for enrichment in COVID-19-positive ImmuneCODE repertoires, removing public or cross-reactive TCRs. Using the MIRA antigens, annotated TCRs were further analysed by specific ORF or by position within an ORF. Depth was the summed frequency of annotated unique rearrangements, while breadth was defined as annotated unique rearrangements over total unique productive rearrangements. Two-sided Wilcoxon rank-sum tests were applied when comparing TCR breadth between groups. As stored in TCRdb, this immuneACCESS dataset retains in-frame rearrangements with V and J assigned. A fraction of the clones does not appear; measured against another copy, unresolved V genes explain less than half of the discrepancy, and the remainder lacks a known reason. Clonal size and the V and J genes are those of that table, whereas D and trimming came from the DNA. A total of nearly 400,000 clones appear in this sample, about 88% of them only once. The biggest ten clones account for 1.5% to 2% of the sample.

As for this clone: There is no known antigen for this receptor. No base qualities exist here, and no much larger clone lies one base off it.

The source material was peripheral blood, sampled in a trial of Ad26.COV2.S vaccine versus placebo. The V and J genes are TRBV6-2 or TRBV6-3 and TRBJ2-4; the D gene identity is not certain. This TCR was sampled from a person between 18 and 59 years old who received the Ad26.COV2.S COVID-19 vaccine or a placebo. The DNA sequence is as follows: TGTGCCAGCAGTTTCTCCCCCGGCCGCGACAAAAACATTCAGTACTTC. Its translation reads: CASSFSPGRDKNIQYF.